Many counts were recorded for the clone carrying this T cell receptor beta chain. Germline values: CDR1 MGHDK, CDR2 SYGVNS. J lost 6 bases, V lost 6 bases, and 2 bases had no gene match. CDR3 size: 13 residues. The data were taken from a study of shared clonotypes between healthy human individuals. This table comes from immunoSEQ multiplex PCR, and its TCRdb copy is limited to in-frame clones, with some not included. The sample has about 560,000 clones, roughly 79% seen once. This sequence was found in a woman in her thirties or forties in good health. Some clones in this sample may be carry-over from other donors' samples. The V and J genes are TRBV25-1 and TRBJ2-1; 10 nucleotides agree with TRBD2. Input material: PBMCs. This CDR3 is CASRGLAPNEQFF. CDR3 coding DNA: TGTGCCAGCAGGGGACTAGCGCCCAATGAGCAGTTCTTC.